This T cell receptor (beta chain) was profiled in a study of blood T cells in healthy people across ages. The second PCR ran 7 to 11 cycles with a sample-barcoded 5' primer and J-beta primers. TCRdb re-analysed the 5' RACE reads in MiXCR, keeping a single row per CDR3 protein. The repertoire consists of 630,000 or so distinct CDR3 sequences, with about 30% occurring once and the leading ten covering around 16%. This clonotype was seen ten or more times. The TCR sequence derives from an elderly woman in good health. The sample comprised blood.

In DNA form, the CDR3 reads TGCAGTGCTAGAGTTCCTAGCGGGGTCGCAGATACGCAGTATTTT. Translating gives CSARVPSGVADTQYF. The V and J genes are TRBV20-1 and TRBJ2-3; 9 bases are a match to TRBD2. The CDR3 covers 15 residues. J was trimmed by 4 bases and V by 1 base; bases with no gene match: 6. Looked up from germline, CDR1 is DFQATT and CDR2 is SNEGSKA (reference sequence).